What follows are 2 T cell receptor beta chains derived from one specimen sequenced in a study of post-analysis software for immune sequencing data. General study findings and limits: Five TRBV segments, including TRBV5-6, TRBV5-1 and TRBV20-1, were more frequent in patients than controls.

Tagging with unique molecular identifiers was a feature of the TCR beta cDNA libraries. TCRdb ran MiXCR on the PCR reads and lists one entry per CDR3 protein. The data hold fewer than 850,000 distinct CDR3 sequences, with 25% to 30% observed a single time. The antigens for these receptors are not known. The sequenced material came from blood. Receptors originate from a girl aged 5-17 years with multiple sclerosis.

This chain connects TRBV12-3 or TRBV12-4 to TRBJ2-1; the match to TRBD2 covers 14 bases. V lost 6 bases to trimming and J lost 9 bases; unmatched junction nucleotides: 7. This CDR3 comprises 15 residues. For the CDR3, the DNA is TGTGCCAGCAGCTCCGGGACTAGCGGGGGCGGTGAGCAGTTCTTC. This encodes CASSSGTSGGGEQFF.

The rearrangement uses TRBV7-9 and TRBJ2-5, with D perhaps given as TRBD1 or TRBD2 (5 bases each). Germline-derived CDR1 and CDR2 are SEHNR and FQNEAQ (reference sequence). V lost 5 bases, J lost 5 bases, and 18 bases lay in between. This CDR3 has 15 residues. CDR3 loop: CASSQNIRGEETQYF. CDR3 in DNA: TGTGCCAGCAGCCAAAATATTAGAGGGGAGGAGACCCAGTACTTC.